This entry lists 30 T cell receptor beta chains sequenced from one sample in a study of shared clonotypes between healthy human individuals. Method: immunoSEQ multiplex PCR; TCRdb's copy keeps in-frame clones and lacks some. The sample has about 330,000 clones; around 90% are singletons. Sequencing was done on a sample of memory CD8+ T cells sorted from blood. Sample subset: CD45RO+ cells pooled with CCR7-negative TemRA cells. The receptors derive from a man aged 18 to 30 in good health.

The V and J genes are TRBV11-2 and TRBJ2-7; TRBD1 might be the D (6 bases). The germline V gene encodes CDR1 SGHAT and CDR2 FQNNGV. V was cut by 8 bases and J by 3 bases, with 14 bases left in between. This CDR3 has 13 residues. The CDR3 DNA follows: TGTGCCAGCGGGGTGAGAGGGGGCTACGAGCAGTACTTC. Its translation is CASGVRGGYEQYF. The full variable domain, completed using reference TRBV11-2 and TRBJ2-7, is EAGVAQSPRYKIIEKRQSVAFWCNPISGHATLYWYQQILGQGPKLLIQFQNNGVVDDSQLPKDRFSAERLKGVDSTLKIQPAKLEDSAVYLCASGVRGGYEQYFGPGTRLTVT.

V is TRBV4-1 and J is TRBJ1-1, with a tentative D call TRBD1 (5 bases). Germline V gene sequence: CDR1 MGHRA, CDR2 YSYEKL. The CDR3 is 16 residues long. V was clipped by 2 bases and J by 6 bases, with 19 bases between them. The CDR3 reads CASSQHGTQRFSEAFF. As DNA, the CDR3 is TGCGCCAGCAGCCAACACGGGACCCAAAGATTCTCTGAAGCTTTCTTT.

The rearrangement uses TRBV11-2 and TRBJ2-7; D is undetermined. The CDR3 has 14 amino acids. Deletions cut 1 base from V and 0 bases from J, with 7 bases between. In germline, CDR1 is SGHAT, CDR2 FQNNGV. The CDR3 loop reads CASSLVRSSYEQYF. The CDR3 DNA reads TGTGCCAGCAGCTTAGTAAGGAGCTCCTACGAGCAGTACTTC. Full variable domain (missing parts from reference TRBV11-2 and TRBJ2-7): EAGVAQSPRYKIIEKRQSVAFWCNPISGHATLYWYQQILGQGPKLLIQFQNNGVVDDSQLPKDRFSAERLKGVDSTLKIQPAKLEDSAVYLCASSLVRSSYEQYFGPGTRLTVT.

This clone came up a few times. Other DNA sequences of this sample code for an identical CDR3. The chain has TRBV5-1 and TRBJ2-5, with TRBD1 as a possible D gene (6 bases). The V and J ends lost 3 bases and 2 bases respectively, with 8 bases between them. CDR1 is SGHRS, CDR2 YFSETQ, per germline. The CDR3 covers 13 residues. The CDR3 here is CASSWTVQETQYF. As DNA, the CDR3 is TGCGCCAGCAGCTGGACAGTTCAAGAGACCCAGTACTTC.

The chain recombines TRBV6-1 with TRBJ2-4; D remains unclear. This CDR3 is built from 16 residues. Trimming took off 0 bases at V and 0 bases at J, with 9 bases between the two ends. Germline values: CDR1 MNHNS, CDR2 SASEGT. The CDR3 DNA sequence: TGTGCCAGCAGTGAAGCGTTCGGAGTAGCCAAAAACATTCAGTACTTC. It yields the protein CASSEAFGVAKNIQYF.

This chain connects TRBV10-3 to TRBJ1-1; D remains unclear. V gave up 4 bases and J gave up 1 base, with 4 bases separating them. The germline CDR1 and CDR2 sequences are ENHRY and SYGVKD. The CDR3 runs 12 residues. CDR3 bases: TGTGCCATCAGTGTTGGGAACACTGAAGCTTTCTTT. Protein product: CAISVGNTEAFF.

Points on this clone: This sample includes further DNA sequences coding for the same CDR3. The V gene is TRBV18, the J gene TRBJ1-5, with 9 bases matching TRBD1. The CDR3 runs to 15 residues. Trimming at V came to 6 bases and at J to 4 bases, leaving 7 bases not matched to a gene. Looked up from germline, CDR1 is KGHSH and CDR2 is LQKENI. CDR3: CASSPDRGGNQPQHF. The CDR3 DNA reads as TGTGCCAGCTCCCCCGACAGGGGGGGGAATCAGCCCCAGCATTTT.

As to this clone: This specimen includes other DNA sequences encoding the same CDR3. This sequence joins TRBV11-2 and TRBJ2-7, with unresolved D. This CDR3 is 12 amino acids long. From germline, CDR1 is SGHAT and CDR2 FQNNGV. V lost 5 bases and J lost 4, with 9 bases in between. The CDR3 sequence: CASSPVSYEQYF. The CDR3 DNA is TGTGCCAGCAGCCCGGTCAGTTACGAGCAGTACTTC. Full variable domain (missing parts from reference TRBV11-2 and TRBJ2-7): EAGVAQSPRYKIIEKRQSVAFWCNPISGHATLYWYQQILGQGPKLLIQFQNNGVVDDSQLPKDRFSAERLKGVDSTLKIQPAKLEDSAVYLCASSPVSYEQYFGPGTRLTVT.

V gene TRBV7-9 combines with J gene TRBJ2-7, with TRBD1 matching over 9 bases. V dropped 0 bases and J dropped 7; count of bases not matched to a gene: 7. The CDR3 spans 15 residues. CDR1 is SEHNR and CDR2 is FQNEAQ in the germline V gene (reference sequence). The CDR3 loop reads CASSLATGGRGEQYF. CDR3 coding DNA: TGTGCCAGCAGCTTAGCAACAGGGGGCCGAGGTGAGCAGTACTTC.

This chain uses TRBV5-1 with TRBJ2-7, with 9 positions matching TRBD1. V trimming: 4 bases; J trimming: 6 bases; junction bases outside the gene matches: 8. This CDR3 spans 14 amino acids. Germline values: CDR1 SGHRS, CDR2 YFSETQ. The CDR3 bases are TGCGCCAGCAGCGTAGGGACAGGGAGGATCGAGCAGTACTTC. This encodes CASSVGTGRIEQYF.

CDR3 region: CASSGTSADTQYF. The DNA of the CDR3 is TGTGCCAGCAGTGGGACTAGCGCAGATACGCAGTATTTT. This chain connects TRBV9 to TRBJ2-3, with TRBD2 identical over 10 bases. This CDR3 is 13 amino acids long. Germline CDR1 reads SGDLS; CDR2 reads YYNGEE. With 5 bases clipped from V and 4 bases from J, the junction kept 1 base outside the gene matches. Together with reference TRBV9 and TRBJ2-3, the CDR3 gives the full variable domain: DSGVTQTPKHLITATGQRVTLRCSPRSGDLSVYWYQQSLDQGLQFLIQYYNGEERAKGNILERFSAQQFPDLHSELNLSSLELGDSALYFCASSGTSADTQYFGPGTRLTVL.

Written as DNA, the CDR3 is TGTGCCAGTAGTATCGCTCACGGGGTAGCGGGGATCTACAATGAGCAGTTCTTC. This gives the protein CASSIAHGVAGIYNEQFF. The chain couples TRBV19 to TRBJ2-1; 8 nucleotides agree with TRBD2. This CDR3 has 18 residues. Trimming removed 3 bases from V and 3 bases from J; junction bases left unmatched: 13. Germline V CDR1 and CDR2: LNHDA, SQIVND (reference sequence).

The rearrangement joins TRBV5-6 to TRBJ2-5, with a weak D call TRBD2 (7 bases). Per the germline V gene, CDR1 is SGHDT and CDR2 is YYEEEE. CDR3 length equals 16 residues. V lost 4 bases, J lost 2 bases, and 18 bases lay in between. The CDR3 nucleotides read TGTGCCAGCAGCGCCTGGGAGGGGGACCTACAAGAGACCCAGTACTTC. This gives the protein CASSAWEGDLQETQYF.

The chain employs TRBV20-1 and TRBJ2-7; D gene uncertain. The CDR3 covers 11 residues. In germline, CDR1 is DFQATT, CDR2 SNEGSKA (reference sequence). V was trimmed by 0 bases and J by 3 bases, leaving 3 bases between them. CDR3 coding DNA: TGCAGTGCTAGAGACCACTACGAGCAGTACTTC. Translating it yields CSARDHYEQYF.

The chain recombines TRBV7-2 with TRBJ2-3; a weak D match, TRBD1 (5 bases). This CDR3 has 15 residues. CDR1 and CDR2 from the germline V gene are SGHTA and FQGNSA. Trimming shortened V by 5 bases and J by 0 bases, and 12 bases separated the two germline ends. In DNA, the CDR3 is TGTGCCAGCAGCACTGGACACGCTAGCACAGATACGCAGTATTTT. Protein product: CASSTGHASTDTQYF. Looking up the rest from reference TRBV7-2 and TRBJ2-3 gives the full variable domain: GAGVSQSPSNKVTEKGKDVELRCDPISGHTALYWYRQSLGQGLEFLIYFQGNSAPDKSGLPSDRFSAERTGGSVSTLTIQRTQQEDSAVYLCASSTGHASTDTQYFGPGTRLTVL.

In its sample, this clone was seen once. The V gene is TRBV11-2, the J gene TRBJ2-7; 8 bases align to TRBD2. CDR1 and CDR2 from the germline V gene are SGHAT and FQNNGV. This CDR3 contains 15 residues. The V gene end was trimmed by 1 base and the J gene end by 0 bases; junction bases not matched to a gene: 2. The CDR3: CASSLGGGISYEQYF. Here the CDR3 DNA reads TGTGCCAGCAGCTTAGGCGGGGGGATCTCCTACGAGCAGTACTTC.

This chain connects TRBV7-2 to TRBJ1-1, with a tentative D call TRBD1 (6 bases). The CDR3 totals 15 residues. Trimming left V 5 bases short and J 3 bases short, with 16 bases between. Per the germline V gene, CDR1 is SGHTA and CDR2 is FQGNSA. CDR3 sequence: CASSDHREQDTEAFF. CDR3 nucleotides: TGTGCCAGCAGCGACCACAGGGAGCAGGACACTGAAGCTTTCTTT.

The chain joins TRBV28 to TRBJ2-7; D possibly corresponds to TRBD1 (5 bases). Per germline, CDR1 MDHEN and CDR2 SYDVKM. This CDR3 contains 15 residues. The V gene lost 6 bases and the J gene lost 0 bases, with 15 bases spanning the gap. DNA for the CDR3: TGTGCCAGCAGCTTTAGGGGCCGACTCTCCTACGAGCAGTACTTC. This gives the protein CASSFRGRLSYEQYF.

The rearrangement links TRBV2 to TRBJ2-7, with TRBD2 matching over 11 bases. The germline V gene encodes CDR1 SNHLY and CDR2 FYNNEI. This CDR3 has 14 amino acids. With 8 bases clipped from V and 7 bases from J, the junction kept 10 bases outside the gene matches. The CDR3 loop reads CASGLGRLAGEQYF. The CDR3 DNA reads TGTGCCAGCGGGTTGGGCCGACTAGCGGGAGAGCAGTACTTC.

The chain recombines TRBV20-1 with TRBJ1-1, with D unclear. Germline V lookup: CDR1 DFQATT, CDR2 SNEGSKA (reference sequence). The length of the CDR3 is 11 residues. V was trimmed by 1 base and J by 4 bases, leaving 4 bases between them. CDR3 DNA: TGCAGTGCTAGAGGGGTCACTGAAGCTTTCTTT. Protein: CSARGVTEAFF.

This clone was counted between two and nine times. V gene TRBV11-2 combines with J gene TRBJ2-7; 8 nucleotides agree with TRBD2. The CDR3 runs to 16 residues. Germline V gives CDR1 SGHAT, CDR2 FQNNGV. V lost 4 bases and J lost 7; bases outside the gene matches: 15. This CDR3 is CASSSTGTRPSREQYF. The CDR3 nucleotides read TGTGCCAGCAGCTCCACCGGGACTAGACCCTCCCGAGAGCAGTACTTC.

The chain employs TRBV27 and TRBJ2-7; 7 bases are a match to TRBD1. Per germline, CDR1 MNHEY and CDR2 SMNVEV (reference sequence). The V and J ends lost 3 bases and 5 bases, in that order; junction bases with no gene match: 10. CDR3 size: 15 residues. In DNA form, the CDR3 reads TGTGCCAGCAGTTTGCAACAGGGGATTCTGGACGAGCAGTACTTC. This sequence encodes CASSLQQGILDEQYF.

The chain links TRBV10-2 to TRBJ2-3, with 8 bases fitting TRBD2. V lost 8 bases to trimming and J lost 1 base; unmatched junction nucleotides: 8. Germline CDR1 WSHSY, CDR2 SAAADI. This CDR3 comprises 15 residues. The CDR3 bases are TGCGCCAGCGACACCGGGGGGGACGGCACAGATACGCAGTATTTT. It translates to CASDTGGDGTDTQYF.

This sequence joins TRBV9 and TRBJ2-1; tentative D call: TRBD2 (6 bases). V dropped 0 bases and J dropped 6 bases, with 10 bases sitting between them. Germline V gives CDR1 SGDLS, CDR2 YYNGEE. This CDR3 contains 14 residues. CDR3 sequence reads: CASSVVGSGNEQFF. DNA for the CDR3: TGTGCCAGCAGCGTAGTCGGTAGCGGCAATGAGCAGTTCTTC.

V and J are TRBV4-3 and TRBJ1-1; TRBD1 might be the D (6 bases). This CDR3 has 14 amino acids. Germline V gene data show CDR1 as LGHNA and CDR2 as YSLEER. V lost 2 bases and J lost 6, with 13 bases in between. The CDR3 DNA sequence: TGCGCCAGCAGCCAATGGGACATAGGGGCTGAAGCTTTCTTT. The encoded protein is CASSQWDIGAEAFF.

The sample holds many counts of this clone. The rearrangement joins TRBV1 to TRBJ2-7; the D call TRBD2 from the table was never checked on the DNA. TRBV1 is reported as a pseudogene. There are 20 residues in the CDR3. The CDR3: CTSSQDRYFPELAGVGEQYF. The CDR3 nucleotides are TGCACCAGCAGCCAAGATCGATACTTTCCGGAACTAGCGGGAGTTGGCGAGCAGTACTTC.

This clone appeared once. CDR3 region: CASSLEAVNTEAFF. DNA of the CDR3: TGCGCCAGCAGCTTGGAGGCAGTGAACACTGAAGCTTTCTTT. The V gene is TRBV5-1, the J gene TRBJ1-1; D is ambiguous. Trimming removed 0 bases at V and 0 bases at J, with 6 bases between. Germline V gene data show CDR1 as SGHRS and CDR2 as YFSETQ. CDR3 size: 14 residues.

The CDR3: CSGWGGTEAFF. The CDR3 nucleotides read TGCAGTGGATGGGGAGGCACTGAAGCTTTCTTT. This chain uses TRBV20-1 with TRBJ1-1; D is ambiguous. This CDR3 has 11 amino acids. Trimming stripped 7 bases from V and 4 bases from J, with 10 bases between. Per germline, CDR1 DFQATT and CDR2 SNEGSKA (reference sequence).

V gene TRBV28 combines with J gene TRBJ2-5, with 7 bases lining up with TRBD1. CDR1 and CDR2 from the germline V gene are MDHEN and SYDVKM. The CDR3 has 15 amino acids. J was trimmed by 4 bases and V by 5 bases; bases with no gene match: 10. The chain's CDR3 is CASSPPQGRGETQYF. The CDR3 coding sequence is TGTGCCAGCAGTCCACCACAGGGGAGAGGAGAGACCCAGTACTTC.

The V gene is TRBV4-1, the J gene TRBJ1-1, with TRBD1 as a possible D gene (5 bases). The V and J ends lost 1 base and 5 bases respectively, with 14 bases between them. In germline, CDR1 is MGHRA, CDR2 YSYEKL. The CDR3 loop spans 15 amino acids. DNA for the CDR3: TGCGCCAGCAGCCAAGGACAGCCCTGGGAAACTGAAGCTTTCTTT. Translated: CASSQGQPWETEAFF.